The 3 T cell receptor beta chains given below trace back to one sample, sequenced in a study of tumor and adjacent non-tumor tissue in lung cancer. The library came from three nested PCR rounds adapted from ARM-PCR protocols. TCRdb recomputed calls from the multiplex PCR reads with MiXCR, one row per CDR3 protein. The table records about 200,000 distinct CDR3 sequences, 60% to 85% of them present only once. This sample's RNA came from whole unsorted tissue. The sequenced material came from lung tumor tissue. The source of these receptors is a man aged 55 to 70 with non-small cell lung cancer.

The chain carries TRBV24-1 and TRBJ2-5; D may be TRBD1 (5 bases). Germline V gene data show CDR1 as KGHDR and CDR2 as SFDVKD. V was trimmed by 3 bases and J by 1 base, leaving 14 bases between them. The CDR3 totals 16 residues. The CDR3 nucleotides are TGTGCCACCAGTGATCCCAGGACACTTGGCCAAGAGACCCAGTACTTC. Protein: CATSDPRTLGQETQYF.

This clonotype was seen once. A clone one base away is much larger, so this may be a read error. This chain uses TRBV20-1 with TRBJ1-3; D unresolved. This CDR3 comprises 14 residues. V was clipped by 1 base and J by 0 bases, with 7 bases between them. CDR1 is DFQATT and CDR2 is SNEGSKA in the germline V gene (reference sequence). In nucleotides, the CDR3 is TGCAGTGCTAGAGGGACGAGCTCTGGAAACACCATATATTTT. It encodes CSARGTSSGNTIYF.

The V and J genes are TRBV6-6 and TRBJ1-5, with a tentative D call TRBD1 (5 bases). CDR3 length: 13 residues. CDR1 MNHNY and CDR2 SVGAGI come from the germline V gene (reference sequence). V shed 11 bases and J shed 3 bases, with 14 bases lying between them. The CDR3 is CAAGWVANQPQHF. The CDR3 nucleotides are TGTGCCGCAGGGTGGGTGGCCAATCAGCCCCAGCATTTT.